This entry features one TCR beta chain sequence. The CDR3 covers 16 residues. Per germline, CDR1 SGHTA and CDR2 FQGNSA. V lost 5 bases and J lost 1; bases outside the gene matches: 3. This specimen belongs to a study of OX40 agonist ivuxolimab in advanced cancers. Study in general: In this cohort, patients received ivuxolimab, an agonistic anti-OX40 (CD134) antibody.

TCRdb's table, derived via immunoSEQ multiplex PCR, lists solely in-frame clones and lacks some. The data contain some 110,000 clones, roughly 93% of them seen just once; the ten biggest clones take up 0.15% to 0.17%. The source of this sequence is an adult with an advanced solid tumor such as melanoma, head and neck, liver or kidney cancer. The V and J genes are TRBV7-2 and TRBJ2-7; TRBD2 matches at 15 bases. Sequenced here: CD4+ or CD8+ T cells sorted from blood, sampled in a trial of the OX40 agonist ivuxolimab. CDR3 bases: TGTGCCAGCAGCATCGGACTAGCGGGAGGGTCCTACGAGCAGTACTTC. The encoded protein is CASSIGLAGGSYEQYF.